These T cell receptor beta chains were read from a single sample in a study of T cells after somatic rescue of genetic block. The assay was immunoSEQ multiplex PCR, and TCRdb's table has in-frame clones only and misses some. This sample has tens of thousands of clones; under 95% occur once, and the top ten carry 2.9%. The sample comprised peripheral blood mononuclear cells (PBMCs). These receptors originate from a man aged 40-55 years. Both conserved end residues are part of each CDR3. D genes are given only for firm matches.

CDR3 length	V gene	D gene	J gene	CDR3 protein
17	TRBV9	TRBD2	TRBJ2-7	CASSEGGTSGGSYEQYF
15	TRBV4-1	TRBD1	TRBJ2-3	CASSQDGTGPDTQYF
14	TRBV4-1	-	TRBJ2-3	CASRTGRVADTQYF
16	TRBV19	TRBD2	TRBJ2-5	CASSRTSGGTQETQYF
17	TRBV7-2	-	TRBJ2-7	CASSLQPLGGKSYEQYF
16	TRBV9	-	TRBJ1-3	CASSVGGGDSGNTIYF
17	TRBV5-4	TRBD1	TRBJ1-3	CASSLGGSGGAGNTIYF
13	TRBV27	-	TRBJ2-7	CASSRGYSYEQYF
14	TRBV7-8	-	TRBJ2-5	CASSLGLLQETQYF
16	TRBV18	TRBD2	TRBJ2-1	CASSLQLAGAYNEQFF
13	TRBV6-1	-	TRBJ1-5	CASKTGSHQPQHF